The rows below give T cell receptor beta chains drawn from one sample of a study of blood T cell repertoires in COVID-19. Clones were sequenced by immunoSEQ multiplex PCR, and TCRdb holds only the in-frame ones, with some missing. The table lists around 240,000 clones, over 75% of them singletons, with 1.5% to 2% in the top ten. The sample comprised PBMCs or T cells enriched from blood (not recorded which). These receptors were collected from a woman between 50 and 59 years old who had recovered from COVID-19. The CDR3 runs from the conserved cysteine through the conserved F or W. Fields, in order: clone size, D gene, V gene, J gene, CDR3 protein, CDR3 DNA. D genes are given only for firm matches. A row's size may be missing; if present it is once, few, many or a size class.

>-|-|TRBV12-3/TRBV12-4|TRBJ2-6
CASTGSGANVLTF
TGTGCCAGTACAGGGTCTGGGGCCAACGTCCTGACTTTC
>-|-|TRBV25-1|TRBJ1-4
CASSEVGTNEKLFF
TGTGCCAGCAGCGAGGTGGGAACTAATGAAAAACTGTTTTTT
>once|TRBD2|TRBV5-4|TRBJ2-3
CASSKRSGRFADTQYF
TGTGCCAGCAGCAAGCGCAGCGGGAGGTTCGCAGATACGCAGTATTTT
>-|-|TRBV5-1|TRBJ1-1
CASSRTVTSMNTEAFF
TGCGCCAGCAGCAGGACAGTTACCTCCATGAACACTGAAGCTTTCTTT
>-|TRBD1|TRBV30|TRBJ1-1
CAWSTGQARNTEAFF
TGTGCCTGGAGCACAGGACAGGCGAGGAACACTGAAGCTTTCTTT
>many|TRBD1|TRBV27|TRBJ1-1
CASIGGGRTEAFF
TGTGCCAGCATCGGAGGGGGCAGGACTGAAGCTTTCTTT
>-|TRBD1|TRBV28|TRBJ2-7
CASRARWADGWDRGLYEQYF
TGTGCCAGCAGAGCCCGGTGGGCGGATGGTTGGGACAGGGGTTTGTACGAGCAGTACTTC
>once|-|TRBV2|TRBJ2-7
CASSEAPQGGVGEEQYF
TGTGCCAGCAGTGAAGCGCCTCAGGGCGGTGTGGGTGAGGAGCAGTACTTC
>-|TRBD2|TRBV15|TRBJ2-7
CATSSTTSGTSGKVHEQYF
TGTGCCACCAGCAGTACCACTTCCGGGACTAGCGGGAAAGTGCACGAGCAGTACTTC
>-|-|TRBV28|TRBJ1-5
CASRTPLGNQPQHF
TGTGCCAGCAGGACACCCCTTGGGAATCAGCCCCAGCATTTT
>-|-|TRBV19|TRBJ1-6
CASKPSSSYGGPNSPLHF
TGTGCCAGTAAACCGTCGTCGTCCTACGGGGGTCCAAATTCACCCCTCCACTTT
>few|TRBD2|TRBV14|TRBJ2-7
CASSFRTSYEQYF
TGTGCCAGCAGCTTTCGGACTAGCTACGAGCAGTACTTC
>-|-|TRBV21-1|TRBJ2-1
CASSRGQRGLYNEQFF
TGTGCCAGCAGCAGAGGGCAGCGGGGCTTATACAATGAGCAGTTCTTC
>-|-|TRBV6-6|TRBJ2-7
CASSYDAGSSYEQYF
TGTGCCAGCAGTTACGATGCGGGGAGCTCCTACGAGCAGTACTTC
>-|TRBD2|TRBV9|TRBJ2-2
CASSDSGRASGELFF
TGTGCCAGCAGCGACTCGGGGAGGGCCTCCGGGGAGCTGTTTTTT
>-|-|TRBV6-5|TRBJ1-1
CASTREIPPQAFF
TGTGCCAGCACGCGGGAAATACCCCCCCAAGCTTTCTTT
>-|TRBD1|TRBV5-1|TRBJ1-4
CASSFLGTGEEKLFF
TGCGCCAGCAGCTTTTTGGGGACAGGGGAAGAAAAACTGTTTTTT
>-|-|TRBV23-1|TRBJ2-7
CASRNRETNTFSYEQYF
TGCGCCAGCAGAAACAGGGAAACTAATACCTTCTCCTACGAGCAGTACTTC
>-|-|TRBV11-2|TRBJ1-3
CASSLVQGNTIYF
TGTGCCAGCAGCTTAGTACAGGGAAACACCATATATTTT
>-|TRBD2|TRBV5-5|TRBJ2-7
CASSTRLAGTYEQYF
TGTGCCAGCAGCACACGACTAGCGGGGACCTACGAGCAGTACTTC
>-|TRBD2|TRBV19|TRBJ2-1
CASSMGTSGSNEQFF
TGTGCCAGTAGTATGGGGACTAGCGGTAGCAATGAGCAGTTCTTC
>-|-|TRBV7-9|TRBJ2-1
CASSLAELRPVRSEQFF
TGTGCCAGCAGCTTAGCCGAACTGAGGCCCGTTAGGAGTGAGCAGTTCTTC
>once|-|TRBV7-9|TRBJ1-3
CASSLVGHTIYF
TGTGCCAGCAGCTTAGTTGGGCACACCATATATTTT
>-|TRBD2|TRBV28|TRBJ2-5
CASSLTLAGAMETQYF
TGTGCCAGCAGTTTAACCCTAGCGGGAGCGATGGAGACCCAGTACTTC
>-|-|TRBV3-1/TRBV3-2|TRBJ2-1
CASSHGRSNEQFF
TGTGCCAGCAGTCATGGGCGATCCAATGAGCAGTTCTTC
>-|TRBD1|TRBV24-1|TRBJ2-1
CATSETGSNEQFF
TGTGCCACCAGTGAGACAGGGTCGAATGAGCAGTTCTTC
>-|-|TRBV9|TRBJ1-2
CASSVTGNYGYTF
TGTGCCAGCAGCGTTACAGGGAACTATGGCTACACCTTC
>-|-|TRBV9|TRBJ2-2
CASSVRGTGELFF
TGTGCCAGCAGCGTTAGAGGGACCGGGGAGCTGTTTTTT
>few|TRBD1|TRBV19|TRBJ2-2
CASSIMTGTVGELFF
TGTGCCAGTAGTATAATGACAGGGACGGTCGGGGAGCTGTTTTTT
>-|TRBD1|TRBV5-1|TRBJ2-5
CASHRGRFGETQYF
TGCGCCTCGCACAGGGGGCGCTTCGGAGAGACCCAGTACTTC
>-|-|TRBV19|TRBJ1-2
CASSGGQNGYTF
TGTGCCAGTAGTGGCGGACAAAATGGCTACACCTTC
>once|TRBD1|TRBV27|TRBJ1-1
CASSITGVAEAFF
TGTGCCAGCAGTATTACAGGGGTGGCTGAAGCTTTCTTT
>-|-|TRBV14|TRBJ2-7
CASAHRGEQYF
TGTGCCAGCGCTCATCGGGGAGAGCAGTACTTC
>-|-|TRBV19|TRBJ2-1
CASSAGPFGNEQFF
TGTGCCAGTAGTGCAGGGCCCTTCGGCAATGAGCAGTTCTTC
>-|-|TRBV13|TRBJ2-5
CASNSGRIQETQYF
TGTGCCAGCAACAGCGGGCGGATCCAAGAGACCCAGTACTTC
>-|-|TRBV7-8|TRBJ2-3
CASSLSGGSDTQYF
TGTGCCAGCAGCTTATCCGGCGGCTCAGATACGCAGTATTTT
>-|TRBD2|TRBV2|TRBJ2-1
CASSEVGAGAEQFF
TGTGCCAGCAGTGAAGTTGGAGCGGGAGCTGAGCAGTTCTTC
>-|TRBD1|TRBV19|TRBJ2-1
CASRGQDKSNEQFF
TGTGCCAGTAGGGGACAGGATAAGAGCAATGAGCAGTTCTTC
>once|TRBD1|TRBV25-1|TRBJ2-6
CASSETQGLSGANVLTF
TGTGCCAGCAGTGAAACACAGGGGCTCTCTGGGGCCAACGTCCTGACTTTC
>-|-|TRBV19|TRBJ1-2
CASRHRGAQNYGYTF
TGTGCCAGTAGACACCGGGGGGCCCAGAACTATGGCTACACCTTC
>-|-|TRBV6-5|TRBJ1-5
CASKSGNQPQHF
TGTGCCAGCAAGAGTGGCAATCAGCCCCAGCATTTT
>few|-|TRBV6-5|TRBJ1-1
CASSYSSEQVFEAFF
TGTGCCAGCAGTTACTCGTCAGAACAAGTATTTGAAGCTTTCTTT
>-|TRBD2|TRBV5-6|TRBJ2-3
CASSLAGDSDTQYF
TGTGCCAGCAGCTTAGCGGGAGATAGCGATACGCAGTATTTT
>-|-|TRBV11-2|TRBJ2-1
CASSFPLLSGASYNEQFF
TGTGCCAGCAGCTTCCCCTTACTTAGCGGTGCCTCCTACAATGAGCAGTTCTTC
>-|-|TRBV5-4|TRBJ2-1
CASSPDKSSYNEQFF
TGTGCCAGCAGCCCAGACAAGAGCTCCTACAATGAGCAGTTCTTC
>-|-|TRBV7-8|TRBJ1-2
CASSHYRELNDGYTF
TGTGCCAGCAGCCACTATAGGGAGCTAAACGATGGCTACACCTTC
>-|-|TRBV29-1|TRBJ2-3
CSVEYSGDTQYF
TGCAGCGTTGAATATAGCGGAGATACGCAGTATTTT
>-|-|TRBV12-3/TRBV12-4|TRBJ1-1
CASRVRNTEAFF
TGTGCCAGCAGGGTGCGGAACACTGAAGCTTTCTTT
>-|-|TRBV7-8|TRBJ2-1
CASSFERGEQFF
TGTGCCAGCAGCTTCGAGCGAGGAGAGCAGTTCTTC
>-|-|TRBV24-1|TRBJ1-3
CATSDDNSGNTIYF
TGTGCCACCAGTGACGACAACTCTGGAAACACCATATATTTT
>-|TRBD1|TRBV19|TRBJ2-1
CASSWQGASIGNEQFF
TGTGCCAGTAGCTGGCAGGGGGCAAGCATTGGCAATGAGCAGTTCTTC
>-|-|TRBV6-5|TRBJ1-5
CASRIETGPNQPQHF
TGTGCCAGCAGGATCGAGACAGGACCTAATCAGCCCCAGCATTTT
>few|TRBD2|TRBV15|TRBJ2-7
CATSRDRLAGAYEQYF
TGTGCCACCAGCAGAGACCGGCTAGCGGGAGCCTACGAGCAGTACTTC
>many|TRBD2|TRBV3-1/TRBV3-2|TRBJ2-7
CASSQGASGTSYEQYF
TGTGCCAGCAGCCAAGGCGCTAGCGGGACCTCCTACGAGCAGTACTTC
>-|-|TRBV28|TRBJ2-1
CASSLARNEQFF
TGTGCCAGCAGTTTAGCGCGGAATGAGCAGTTCTTC
>-|TRBD1|TRBV28|TRBJ2-7
CASSLDRYPYEQYF
TGTGCCAGCAGTTTGGACAGGTACCCCTACGAGCAGTACTTC
>-|TRBD2|TRBV14|TRBJ2-1
CASSQDPGLAGGLWLGYNEQFF
TGTGCCAGCAGCCAAGATCCGGGACTAGCGGGAGGTCTTTGGCTGGGCTACAATGAGCAGTTCTTC
>-|-|TRBV5-1|TRBJ2-1
CASSQGGLSSYNEQFF
TGCGCCAGCAGCCAAGGGGGATTGAGCTCCTACAATGAGCAGTTCTTC
>few|-|TRBV7-9|TRBJ2-5
CASSLGAQETQYF
TGTGCCAGCAGCTTAGGAGCTCAAGAGACCCAGTACTTC